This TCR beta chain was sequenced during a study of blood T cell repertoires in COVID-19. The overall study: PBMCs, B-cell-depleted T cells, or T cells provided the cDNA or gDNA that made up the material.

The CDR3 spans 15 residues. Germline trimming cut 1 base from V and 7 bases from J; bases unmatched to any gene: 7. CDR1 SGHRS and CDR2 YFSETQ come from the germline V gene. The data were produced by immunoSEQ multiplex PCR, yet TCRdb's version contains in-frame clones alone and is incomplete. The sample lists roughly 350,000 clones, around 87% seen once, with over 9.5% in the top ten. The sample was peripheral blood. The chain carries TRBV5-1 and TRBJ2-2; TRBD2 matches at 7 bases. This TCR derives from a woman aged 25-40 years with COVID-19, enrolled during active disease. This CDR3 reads CASSLRSGNGGELFF. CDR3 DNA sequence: TGCGCCAGCAGCTTGAGAAGCGGGAATGGCGGGGAGCTGTTTTTT.